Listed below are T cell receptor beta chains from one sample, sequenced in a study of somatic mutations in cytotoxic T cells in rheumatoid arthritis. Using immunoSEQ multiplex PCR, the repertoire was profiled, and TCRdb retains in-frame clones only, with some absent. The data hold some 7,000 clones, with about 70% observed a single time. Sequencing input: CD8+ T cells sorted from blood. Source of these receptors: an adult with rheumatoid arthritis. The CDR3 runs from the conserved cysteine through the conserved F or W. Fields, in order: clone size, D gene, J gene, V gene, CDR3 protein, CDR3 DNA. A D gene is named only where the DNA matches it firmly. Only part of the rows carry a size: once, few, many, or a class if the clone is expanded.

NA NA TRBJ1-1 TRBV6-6 CASSYADDEAFF TGTGCCAGCAGTTACGCGGACGATGAAGCTTTCTTT
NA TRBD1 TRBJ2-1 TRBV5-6 CASSLGQAYYNEQFF TGTGCCAGCAGCCTGGGACAGGCCTACTACAATGAGCAGTTCTTC
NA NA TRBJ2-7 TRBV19 CASTGDSYEQYF TGTGCCAGTACCGGGGACTCCTACGAGCAGTACTTC
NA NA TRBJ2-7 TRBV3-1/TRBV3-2 CASNYEQYF TGTGCCAGTAACTACGAGCAGTACTTC
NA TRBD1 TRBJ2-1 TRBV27 CASMAGTGDYNEQFF TGTGCCAGCATGGCCGGGACAGGGGATTACAATGAGCAGTTCTTC
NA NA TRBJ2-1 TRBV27 CASRPSLFSYNEQFF TGTGCCAGCAGACCTTCACTATTCTCCTACAATGAGCAGTTCTTC
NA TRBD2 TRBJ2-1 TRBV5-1 CASSFGTRVDEQFF TGCGCCAGCAGCTTCGGGACTAGGGTCGATGAGCAGTTCTTC
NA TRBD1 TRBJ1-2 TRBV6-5 CASSSEQGTYTF TGTGCCAGCAGTTCGGAACAGGGGACCTACACCTTC
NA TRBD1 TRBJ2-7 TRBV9 CASSPRGTGLLYEQYF TGTGCCAGCAGCCCCCGCGGGACAGGGCTCCTCTACGAGCAGTACTTC
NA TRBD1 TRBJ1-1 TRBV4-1 CASSQKQGPEAFF TGCGCCAGCAGCCAAAAACAGGGGCCTGAAGCTTTCTTT
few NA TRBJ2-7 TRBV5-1 CASSLLSATDYEQYF TGCGCCAGCAGCTTACTATCAGCTACAGACTACGAGCAGTACTTC
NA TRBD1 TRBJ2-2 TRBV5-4 CASSLRTGRVGAGELFF TGTGCCAGCAGCCTCCGGACAGGCCGGGTGGGTGCCGGGGAGCTGTTTTTT
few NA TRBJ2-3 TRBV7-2 CASSADYRWGYTQYF TGTGCCAGCAGCGCAGACTACAGGTGGGGGTATACGCAGTATTTT
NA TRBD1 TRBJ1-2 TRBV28 CASSLRPEGGGRKGGYTF TGTGCCAGCAGTTTACGCCCCGAGGGAGGGGGCAGGAAGGGCGGCTACACCTTC
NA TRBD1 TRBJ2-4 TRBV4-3 CASSQDGPRTGRSDIQYF TGCGCCAGCAGCCAAGATGGCCCCAGGACAGGGAGAAGCGACATTCAGTACTTC
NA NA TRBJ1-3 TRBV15 CATSSRGSGNTIYF TGTGCCACCAGCAGCAGGGGTTCTGGAAACACCATATATTTT
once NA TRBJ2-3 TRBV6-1 CASTEVSGGQDTQYF TGTGCCAGCACCGAGGTGTCCGGGGGGCAAGATACGCAGTATTTT